This TCR beta chain was captured in a study of cytotoxic CD8 clonotypes in ibrutinib-treated CLL. On this clone: Its antigen is unidentified.

Repertoires were generated with immunoSEQ multiplex PCR, while TCRdb's copy carries only in-frame clones and drops some. The sample contains about 310,000 clones, around four fifths of which appear only once. Whole-study findings and limits: Sampling time points were not equivalent between sustained-remission and progressing patients. The clonality went up when patients responded to ibrutinib and dropped back toward baseline at progression.

J gave up 3 bases and V 6 bases, and 6 bases lay outside the gene matches. The length of the CDR3 is 15 residues. The germline CDR1 and CDR2 sequences are MDHEN and SYDVKM. The sequence was collected from a human donor with chronic lymphocytic leukemia. This chain connects TRBV28 to TRBJ2-7; 12 bases are shared with TRBD2. Here the sequenced sample was PBMCs, taken before ibrutinib treatment. For the CDR3, the DNA is TGTGCCAGCAGCCAAACTAGCGGGAGGCACTACGAGCAGTACTTC. Encoded protein: CASSQTSGRHYEQYF. Based on the CDR3 plus reference TRBV28 and TRBJ2-7, the full variable domain is DVKVTQSSRYLVKRTGEKVFLECVQDMDHENMFWYRQDPGLGLRLIYFSYDVKMKEKGDIPEGYSVSREKKERFSLILESASTNQTSMYLCASSQTSGRHYEQYFGPGTRLTVT.